These 20 T cell receptor beta chains were sequenced from one sample in a study of T cell responses to AZD1222 COVID-19 vaccine. Clones were read by immunoSEQ multiplex PCR, and TCRdb kept only the in-frame ones, dropping some. This table has 65,000 to 80,000 clones, around 90% appearing once. The sample here was peripheral blood, taken on day 0 of AZD1222 vaccination. The receptors shown here come from an adult in good health.

This sequence joins TRBV11-3 and TRBJ2-1; D unresolved. V was trimmed by 5 bases and J by 8 bases, leaving 7 bases between them. This CDR3 is built from 11 residues. The V gene's germline CDR1 is SGHNT and CDR2 YENEEA. The CDR3 reads CASSTYHEQFF. The CDR3 nucleotides are TGTGCCAGCAGCACGTATCATGAGCAGTTCTTC. The complete variable domain, with remaining parts taken from reference TRBV11-3 and TRBJ2-1, reads EAGVVQSPRYKIIEKKQPVAFWCNPISGHNTLYWYLQNLGQGPELLIRYENEEAVDDSQLPKDRFSAERLKGVDSTLKIQPAELGDSAVYLCASSTYHEQFFGPGTRLTVL.

The CDR3 region has the DNA TGTGCCAGTAGTATTACGGACGGAGCCTACGAGCAGTACTTC. This translates into CASSITDGAYEQYF. The chain joins TRBV19 to TRBJ2-7; the D is unclear. The CDR3 totals 14 residues. Per the germline V gene, CDR1 is LNHDA and CDR2 is SQIVND (reference sequence). The V end lost 3 bases, the J end lost 2 bases, and 11 bases lay between the germline ends.

The rearrangement links TRBV6-1 to TRBJ1-6, with D perhaps matching TRBD1 (6 bases). CDR3 size: 16 residues. Germline CDR1 reads MNHNS; CDR2 reads SASEGT. V was cut by 4 bases and J by 7 bases, with 17 bases left in between. CDR3 sequence: CASSGSGALVNSPLHF. The CDR3 bases are TGTGCCAGCAGTGGGTCAGGGGCTTTGGTAAATTCACCCCTCCACTTT.

This clone was observed a handful of times. The V call is TRBV4-2, the J call TRBJ2-2, with D unresolved. V lost 0 bases and J lost 6, with 8 bases in between. This CDR3 spans 14 amino acids. Looked up from germline, CDR1 is LGHNA and CDR2 is YNFKEQ. The DNA of the CDR3 is TGTGCCAGCAGCCAAGACGACTTAGCCGGGGAGCTGTTTTTT. Its translation is CASSQDDLAGELFF.

This clone was observed a single time. The chain has TRBV2 and TRBJ2-7; maybe TRBD1 (5 bases). The V end was cut by 1 base, the J end by 8 bases, with 9 bases between. This CDR3 has 12 residues. CDR1 is SNHLY and CDR2 is FYNNEI in the germline V gene. In DNA form, the CDR3 reads TGTGCCAGCAGTGAAGGACAGTCGAAGCAGTACTTC. It translates to CASSEGQSKQYF.

The chain employs TRBV9 and TRBJ1-2, with 10 bases aligning to TRBD1. The germline V gene encodes CDR1 SGDLS and CDR2 YYNGEE. Germline trimming cut 4 bases from V and 8 bases from J; bases unmatched to any gene: 8. This CDR3 is built from 14 residues. CDR3 in amino acids: CASSFPGDRGGYTF. CDR3 DNA: TGTGCCAGCAGCTTTCCTGGGGACAGGGGCGGCTACACCTTC. Variable domain in full (rest from reference TRBV9 and TRBJ1-2): DSGVTQTPKHLITATGQRVTLRCSPRSGDLSVYWYQQSLDQGLQFLIQYYNGEERAKGNILERFSAQQFPDLHSELNLSSLELGDSALYFCASSFPGDRGGYTFGSGTRLTVV.

The chain carries TRBV4-2 and TRBJ1-6; 7 nucleotides match TRBD1. This CDR3 spans 16 amino acids. Germline-derived CDR1 and CDR2 are LGHNA and YNFKEQ. Losses at the gene ends were 4 bases for V and 10 bases for J; bases not matched to a gene: 13. The CDR3 nucleotides are TGTGCCAGCAGCCTCAAGGTAGGGGGCGAAGGGTCACCCCTCCACTTT. Translated: CASSLKVGGEGSPLHF.

This clone was detected only once. This chain links TRBV10-2 with TRBJ2-1; 10 bases are a match to TRBD2. Germline V gene data show CDR1 as WSHSY and CDR2 as SAAADI. The CDR3 is made up of 15 amino acids. The J segment lost 5 bases and the V segment lost 8 bases, leaving 9 bases of the junction unmatched. CDR3 loop: CASRTSGDEDNEQFF. The CDR3 DNA sequence: TGCGCCAGCCGGACTAGCGGCGATGAGGACAATGAGCAGTTCTTC.

The chain employs TRBV6-5 and TRBJ1-1, with D unresolved. This CDR3 contains 14 residues. CDR1 is MNHEY, CDR2 SVGAGI, per germline. The V end lost 2 bases, the J end lost 1 base, and 8 bases lay between the germline ends. The CDR3 bases are TGTGCCAGCAGTTACGGGGATGAGAACACTGAAGCTTTCTTT. It codes for CASSYGDENTEAFF.

CDR3 protein: CASSHSMNTQYF. In DNA form, the CDR3 reads TGTGCCAGCAGTCACTCTATGAATACGCAGTATTTT. The rearrangement links TRBV28 to TRBJ2-3; D is unresolved. V lost 5 bases and J 7 bases, leaving 10 bases between the germline ends. The CDR3 spans 12 residues. The V gene's germline CDR1 is MDHEN and CDR2 SYDVKM. The whole variable domain, filled in from reference TRBV28 and TRBJ2-3, reads DVKVTQSSRYLVKRTGEKVFLECVQDMDHENMFWYRQDPGLGLRLIYFSYDVKMKEKGDIPEGYSVSREKKERFSLILESASTNQTSMYLCASSHSMNTQYFGPGTRLTVL.

J is TRBJ2-2 and V is TRBV28, with a tentative D call TRBD2 (6 bases). The CDR3 length is 12 residues. Germline V lookup: CDR1 MDHEN, CDR2 SYDVKM. Trimming stripped 6 bases from V and 11 bases from J, with 13 bases between. CDR3 DNA: TGTGCCAGCAGGGGCGGGGACCGTGAGCTGTTTTTT. Translated: CASRGGDRELFF.

The chain employs TRBV6-5 and TRBJ1-5, with no clear D. CDR1 and CDR2 (germline): MNHEY, SVGAGI. This CDR3 contains 13 residues. With 3 bases removed from V and 9 bases from J, the gap between germline ends came to 12 bases. CDR3 sequence: CASSYVEDGPQHF. The CDR3 DNA sequence: TGTGCCAGCAGTTATGTGGAGGACGGGCCCCAGCATTTT.

This chain connects TRBV19 to TRBJ1-4; TRBD1 agrees at 9 bases. Germline CDR1 reads LNHDA; CDR2 reads SQIVND (reference sequence). Germline trimming cut 8 bases from V and 7 bases from J; bases unmatched to any gene: 14. CDR3 size: 16 residues. Here the CDR3 reads CASSHGTGTYGEKLFF. CDR3 DNA sequence: TGTGCCAGTTCCCACGGGACAGGGACTTATGGTGAAAAACTGTTTTTT.

The chain links TRBV28 to TRBJ2-5; D is perhaps TRBD2 (5 bases). The germline V gene has CDR1 MDHEN and CDR2 SYDVKM. The CDR3 sequence is 12 residues long. Trimming shortened V by 8 bases and J by 7 bases, and 14 bases separated the two germline ends. CDR3 in amino acids: CASVEGSGTQYF. Written as DNA, the CDR3 is TGTGCCAGCGTCGAGGGCTCGGGGACCCAGTACTTC.

The gene calls are TRBV29-1 and TRBJ2-7; D is unresolved. Germline V gene lookup returns CDR1 SQVTM and CDR2 ANQGSEA. The CDR3 loop spans 12 amino acids. Between the trimmed V and J ends, which lost 1 base and 5 bases, there was a span of 9 bases. CDR3 sequence (DNA): TGCAGCGTTGAAGGCCTCCTCAACGAGCAGTACTTC. Protein product: CSVEGLLNEQYF.

The chain combines TRBV6-5 with TRBJ2-1; TRBD2 matches 11 bases. V lost 4 bases, J lost 3 bases, and 5 bases stayed unmatched. Germline V gene sequence: CDR1 MNHEY, CDR2 SVGAGI. The CDR3 runs to 16 residues. CDR3 in DNA: TGTGCCAGCAGTTTCATTACTAGCGGGAGCTACAATGAGCAGTTCTTC. Amino acids: CASSFITSGSYNEQFF.

The chain is built from TRBV7-9 and TRBJ1-1, with no clear D. Trimming pared 3 bases from V and 2 bases from J, leaving 10 bases between. There are 14 residues in the CDR3. The germline CDR1 and CDR2 sequences are SEHNR and FQNEAQ (reference sequence). CDR3: CASSLAGRNTEAFF. CDR3 sequence (DNA): TGTGCCAGCAGCTTGGCGGGCAGAAACACTGAAGCTTTCTTT.

The gene calls are TRBV27 and TRBJ1-6, with 9 nucleotides matching TRBD1. V dropped 8 bases and J dropped 9; count of bases not matched to a gene: 11. The length of the CDR3 is 15 residues. Germline V gene lookup returns CDR1 MNHEY and CDR2 SMNVEV (reference sequence). CDR3 coding DNA: TGTGCCAGCCCCTACACGGGGACAGGGATTTCACCCCTCCACTTT. Protein sequence: CASPYTGTGISPLHF.

The chain joins TRBV6-2 or TRBV6-3 to TRBJ1-6; D gene unclear. CDR1 MNHEY and CDR2 SVGEGT come from the germline V gene. V lost 3 bases to trimming and J lost 0 bases, with 3 bases between them. CDR3 length: 14 residues. DNA for the CDR3: TGTGCCAGCAGTTATAGCTCCTATAATTCACCCCTCCACTTT. This codes for CASSYSSYNSPLHF.

The chain links TRBV5-4 to TRBJ2-6; D gene ambiguous. CDR1 and CDR2 (germline): SGHNT, YYREEE (reference sequence). V gave up 4 bases and J gave up 5 bases, with 13 bases separating them. The CDR3 extends over 15 amino acids. The CDR3 nucleotides are TGTGCCAGCAGCCTGCGCCTAGGCCGGGCCAACGTCCTGACTTTC. It specifies CASSLRLGRANVLTF.